This entry lists 7 T cell receptor beta chains sequenced from one sample in a study of metastatic and nonmetastatic thyroid tumors. Ahead of thyroid surgery, no patient had received treatment of any kind. TCRdb used MiXCR to call clones anew from the PCR reads. The sample lists almost 70,000 clones, approximately 15% occurring once. What was sequenced was blood. The receptors were sampled from a male donor with papillary thyroid cancer or a benign thyroid nodule (not recorded which). Some clones in this sample may be carry-over from other donors' samples.

This chain uses TRBV30 with TRBJ1-1; D is uncertain. Germline CDR1 is GTSNPN and CDR2 is SVGIG (reference sequence). This CDR3 is built from 15 residues. Trimming pared 1 base from V and 3 bases from J, leaving 15 bases between. Here the CDR3 reads CAWSDRGFYDTEAFF. The CDR3 DNA follows: TGTGCCTGGAGTGATCGGGGTTTCTATGACACTGAAGCTTTCTTT. The full variable domain, completed using reference TRBV30 and TRBJ1-1, is SQTIHQWPATLVQPVGSPLSLECTVEGTSNPNLYWYRQAAGRGLQLLFYSVGIGQISSEVPQNLSASRPQDRQFILSSKKLLLSDSGFYLCAWSDRGFYDTEAFFGQGTRLTVV.

This clone was seen only a few times. The junction does not match germline at one end; this may be a read error. The chain carries TRBV6-2 or TRBV6-3 and TRBJ2-2, with 10 bases that match TRBD1. The CDR3 totals 14 residues. Per germline, CDR1 MNHEY and CDR2 SVGEGT. The CDR3 here is CASNRQGATVELFF. CDR3 nucleotides: TGTGCCAGCAATCGACAGGGGGCTACCGTGGAGCTGTTTTTT.

The V and J genes are TRBV6-1 and TRBJ1-2; possibly TRBD1 for D (6 bases). CDR3 size: 15 residues. Deletions cut 3 bases from V and 8 bases from J, with 19 bases between. The germline gives CDR1 MNHNS, CDR2 SASEGT. In DNA, the CDR3 is TGTGCCAGCAGTGACCCCGGCTTAACAGGGTACGGCTACACCTTC. Translating gives CASSDPGLTGYGYTF.

The table lists this clone with many counts. A much larger clone differs by one base, so this may be a read error. Other DNA sequences in the same sample also yield this CDR3. The chain carries TRBV27 and TRBJ1-1; 7 nucleotides line up with TRBD1. The length of the CDR3 is 15 residues. Germline V CDR1 and CDR2: MNHEY, SMNVEV (reference sequence). The CDR3 protein is CASSLIPGGDTEAFF. The CDR3 DNA follows: TGTGCCAGCAGTTTAATCCCAGGGGGGGACACTGAAGCTTTCTTC.

This clone was recorded at least ten times. The genes are TRBV11-2 and TRBJ2-2, with 9 nucleotides matching TRBD2. This CDR3 is 17 amino acids long. The junction had 8 bases not matched to a gene; V was cut back by 3 bases and J by 3 bases. Per the germline V gene, CDR1 is SGHAT and CDR2 is FQNNGV. In nucleotides, the CDR3 is TGTGCCAGCAGCTTTATTAGCGGGAGCGCGTACACCGGGGAGCTGTTTTTT. This translates into CASSFISGSAYTGELFF.

Ten or more counts support this clone. This chain uses TRBV10-3 with TRBJ2-1; 8 nucleotides agree with TRBD2. Germline V gene lookup returns CDR1 ENHRY and CDR2 SYGVKD. This CDR3 has 17 amino acids. V shed 7 bases, J shed 0 bases, and the junction held 11 bases outside the gene matches. CDR3 sequence: CAITSSIAGSSYNEQFF. The CDR3 bases are TGTGCCATCACCTCTTCGATAGCGGGGAGCTCCTACAATGAGCAGTTCTTC.

This clone was counted a few times. The chain links TRBV6-1 to TRBJ2-3; maybe TRBD1 (6 bases). Matching the DNA end better, TRBJ1-5 makes the J call doubtful. Germline CDR1 MNHNS, CDR2 SASEGT. The CDR3 is 17 residues long. CDR3 sequence: CASSDLVTSGWTDTQHF. The CDR3 DNA follows: TGTGCCAGCAGTGACTTGGTGACTAGCGGATGGACAGATACGCAGCATTTT.